Detailed here is one T cell receptor beta chain. The entry originates in a study of blood T cell repertoires in COVID-19. Background on the study: Some COVID-19 samples were acute and others convalescent; all came from the United States, Italy and Spain. The analysed material was cDNA or gDNA that came from T cells, B-cell-depleted T cells, or PBMCs.

In the authors' methods: Estimated nucleated cell counts came from reference gene primer amplification. Assay used: immunoSEQ multiplex PCR; TCRdb lists only in-frame clones, some missing. The DNA was the basis for D and trimming; V, J and clone size are from that table. The sample contains 50,000 to 55,000 clones, almost 85% of which appear only once. The CDR3 length is 16 residues. Germline loops: CDR1 SGDLS, CDR2 YYNGEE. V shed 0 bases, J shed 7 bases, and the junction held 10 bases outside the gene matches. The TCR sequence derives from a human donor in a cohort sampled during active COVID-19. The chain is built from TRBV9 and TRBJ2-1; 7 nucleotides align to TRBD2. Sequenced material: peripheral blood. CDR3 protein: CASSVGGERGQNEQFF. In DNA form, the CDR3 reads TGTGCCAGCAGCGTAGGAGGAGAGCGGGGCCAGAATGAGCAGTTCTTC.